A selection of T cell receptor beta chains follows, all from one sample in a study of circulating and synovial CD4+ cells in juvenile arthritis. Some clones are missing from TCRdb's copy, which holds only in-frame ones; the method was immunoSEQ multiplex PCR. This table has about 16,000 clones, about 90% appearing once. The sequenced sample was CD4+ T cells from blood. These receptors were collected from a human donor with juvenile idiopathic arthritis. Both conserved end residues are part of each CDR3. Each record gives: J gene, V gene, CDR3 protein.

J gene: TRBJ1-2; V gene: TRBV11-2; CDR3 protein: CASSVLYGYTF
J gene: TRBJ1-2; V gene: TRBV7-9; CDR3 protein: CASSPTGRYGYTF
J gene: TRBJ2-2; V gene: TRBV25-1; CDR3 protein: CASSEHGGAGELFF
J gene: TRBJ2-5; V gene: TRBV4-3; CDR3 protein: CASSPHFRGGETQYF
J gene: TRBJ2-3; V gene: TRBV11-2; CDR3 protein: CASSSSTGGPSTDTQYF
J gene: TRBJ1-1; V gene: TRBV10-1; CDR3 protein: CASSGRANTEAFF
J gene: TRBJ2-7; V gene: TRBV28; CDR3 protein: CASSLGDRGSYEQYF
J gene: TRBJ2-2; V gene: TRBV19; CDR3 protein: CASSIDLRGGLGELFF
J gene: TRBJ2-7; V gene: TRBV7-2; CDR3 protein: CASSLAGTSRSSYEQYF
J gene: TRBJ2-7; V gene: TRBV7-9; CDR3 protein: CASSQRVSYEQYF
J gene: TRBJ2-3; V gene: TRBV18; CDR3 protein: CASSPQRGRTDTQYF
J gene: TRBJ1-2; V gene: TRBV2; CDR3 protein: CASRPGDTRGYTF
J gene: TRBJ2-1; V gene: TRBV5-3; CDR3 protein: CARSPRGASYNEQFF
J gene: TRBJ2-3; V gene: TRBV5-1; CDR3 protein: CASSRSLGGDTDTQYF
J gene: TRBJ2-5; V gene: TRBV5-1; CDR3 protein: CAGAAGGMEGTQYF
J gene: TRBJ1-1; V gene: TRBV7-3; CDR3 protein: CASSPGGGGTEAFF
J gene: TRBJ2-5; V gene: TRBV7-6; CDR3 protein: CASPGNSAKQETQYF
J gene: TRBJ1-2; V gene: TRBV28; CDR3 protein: CASRDRGFNYGYTF
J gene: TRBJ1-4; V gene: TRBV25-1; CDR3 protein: CASSDERANEKLFF
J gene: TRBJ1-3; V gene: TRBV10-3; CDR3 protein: CASSYGQGGNTIYF
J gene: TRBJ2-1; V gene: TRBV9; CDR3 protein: CASSLVGLPEEQFF
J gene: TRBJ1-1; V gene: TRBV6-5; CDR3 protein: CASSYRGLMNTEAFF
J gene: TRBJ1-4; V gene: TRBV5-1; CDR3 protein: CASAGTGGRANEKLFF
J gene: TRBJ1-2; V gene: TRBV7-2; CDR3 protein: CASSLLVQGSGGYTF
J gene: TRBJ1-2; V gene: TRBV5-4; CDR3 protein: CASSLAFLGQGGGYTF
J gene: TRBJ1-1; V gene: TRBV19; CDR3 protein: CASSGQGKNTEAFF
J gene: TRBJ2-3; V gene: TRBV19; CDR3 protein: CASSIRGQGATDTQYF
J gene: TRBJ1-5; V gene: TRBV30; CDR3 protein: CAWGTGGWNQPQHF
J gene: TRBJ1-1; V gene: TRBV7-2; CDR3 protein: CASSLGSGEGTEAFF
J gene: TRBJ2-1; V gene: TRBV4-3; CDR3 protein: CASSQAPSGGAFAYNEQFF
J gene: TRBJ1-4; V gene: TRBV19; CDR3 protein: CATQQEGGEKLFF
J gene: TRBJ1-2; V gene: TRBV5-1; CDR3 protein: CASSLTGGAIGYTF
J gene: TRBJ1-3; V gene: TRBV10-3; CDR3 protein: CAIGPPSGNTIYF
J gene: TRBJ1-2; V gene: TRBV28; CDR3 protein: CASRDYYGYTF
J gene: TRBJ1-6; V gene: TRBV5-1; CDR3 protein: CASSLDPGGNSPLHF
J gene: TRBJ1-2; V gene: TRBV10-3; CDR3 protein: CAISGALYGYTF
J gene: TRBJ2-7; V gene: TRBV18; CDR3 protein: CASSPGQWNYEQYF
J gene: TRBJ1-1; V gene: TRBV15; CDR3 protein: CATSRGGQGNTEAFF
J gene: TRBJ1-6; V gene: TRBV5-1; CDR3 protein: CASSLERRRGSPLHF